The 27 T cell receptor beta chains in this list originate from one sample, sequenced in a study of cytomegalovirus exposure and HLA in healthy donors. The PCR used 60 Vbeta and 13 Jbeta primers. Profiled with immunoSEQ multiplex PCR; TCRdb holds only in-frame clones, not every one. Of about 180,000 clones in the sample, around 76% were seen once. Sequencing was done on a sample of PBMCs. These receptors were taken from a man between 40 and 49 years old in good health and CMV-seronegative.

The V call is TRBV18, the J call TRBJ2-7; the D gene is possibly TRBD1 (6 bases). The CDR3 sequence is 15 residues long. CDR1 and CDR2 (germline): KGHSH, LQKENI. Trimming took 3 bases from V and 3 from J, leaving 15 bases between them. The CDR3 DNA follows: TGTGCCAGCTCACCTACAGGGTACGCCAACTACGAGCAGTACTTC. Its translation is CASSPTGYANYEQYF.

This clone has only a few counts. This chain joins TRBV28 and TRBJ2-3, with 7 bases matching TRBD2. With V trimmed by 2 bases and J by 3 bases, 5 bases remained unmatched. The CDR3 extends over 15 amino acids. Germline V gene lookup returns CDR1 MDHEN and CDR2 SYDVKM. The CDR3 is CASSLPAGVTDTQYF. CDR3 DNA: TGTGCCAGCAGTTTACCGGCGGGAGTAACAGATACGCAGTATTTT.

The chain links TRBV4-3 to TRBJ1-3; a possible D gene is TRBD1 (5 bases). The CDR3 totals 16 residues. The V and J ends lost 1 base and 3 bases respectively, with 13 bases between them. Germline lookup yields CDR1 LGHNA and CDR2 YSLEER. DNA for the CDR3: TGCGCCAGCAGCCAAGGGGCCGGGACTGGTGGAAACACCATATATTTT. This codes for CASSQGAGTGGNTIYF.

The gene calls are TRBV11-2 and TRBJ2-1, with TRBD2 matching 9 bases. The CDR3 loop spans 18 amino acids. Germline CDR1 is SGHAT and CDR2 is FQNNGV. V lost 4 bases, J lost 2 bases, and 12 bases stayed unmatched. This CDR3 is CASSSKRGATTPYNEQFF. The DNA for the CDR3 is TGTGCCAGCAGCTCCAAGCGGGGGGCGACAACCCCCTACAATGAGCAGTTCTTC. The full variable domain, its missing parts supplied by reference TRBV11-2 and TRBJ2-1, is EAGVAQSPRYKIIEKRQSVAFWCNPISGHATLYWYQQILGQGPKLLIQFQNNGVVDDSQLPKDRFSAERLKGVDSTLKIQPAKLEDSAVYLCASSSKRGATTPYNEQFFGPGTRLTVL.

V is TRBV4-3 and J is TRBJ2-5; D is perhaps TRBD1 (6 bases). The germline V and J ends were trimmed by 0 bases and 2 bases, with 10 bases remaining between them. The germline CDR1 and CDR2 sequences are LGHNA and YSLEER. This CDR3 comprises 15 residues. CDR3 sequence: CASSQEGGKQETQYF. The CDR3 DNA follows: TGCGCCAGCAGCCAAGAAGGGGGAAAACAAGAGACCCAGTACTTC.

This clone was found a few times. V and J are TRBV4-3 and TRBJ2-6, with TRBD1 identical over 7 bases. J lost 1 base, V lost 3 bases, and 3 bases had no gene match. The germline V gene encodes CDR1 LGHNA and CDR2 YSLEER. The CDR3 contains 16 residues. The CDR3 is CASSHETGSGANVLTF. CDR3 coding DNA: TGCGCCAGCAGCCACGAGACAGGGTCTGGGGCCAACGTCCTGACTTTC.

The J gene is TRBJ1-4, the V gene TRBV5-6; 8 nucleotides agree with TRBD1. Unmatched junction bases numbered 9, after V lost 0 bases and J lost 8 bases. This CDR3 comprises 16 residues. Germline V CDR1 and CDR2: SGHDT, YYEEEE. CDR3 DNA: TGTGCCAGCAGCTTGGGGATGGACAGGGTAGGGGAAAAACTGTTTTTT. It translates to CASSLGMDRVGEKLFF.

The chain joins TRBV7-2 to TRBJ1-2; perhaps TRBD1 as D (5 bases). V was pared by 1 base and J by 7 bases, with 16 bases between. The CDR3 runs to 15 residues. Germline V gene data show CDR1 as SGHTA and CDR2 as FQGNSA. The CDR3 coding sequence is TGTGCCAGCAGCTTAGGACAGCTAAGAATAGGTGGCTACACCTTC. This gives the protein CASSLGQLRIGGYTF.

This clone was picked up a small number of times. This chain joins TRBV5-4 and TRBJ2-5, with D unresolved. CDR3 length equals 13 residues. V shed 1 base and J shed 2 bases, with 6 bases lying between them. Germline V CDR1 and CDR2: SGHNT, YYREEE (reference sequence). CDR3 in DNA: TGTGCCAGCAGCTTGCCAGATCAAGAGACCCAGTACTTC. It yields the protein CASSLPDQETQYF.

V gene TRBV28 combines with J gene TRBJ2-7; the match to TRBD1 covers 7 bases. Trimming took 3 bases from V and 2 from J; bases not matched to a gene: 7. CDR1 is MDHEN, CDR2 SYDVKM, per germline. This CDR3 contains 15 residues. The CDR3 DNA is TGTGCCAGCAGTTTGTGGGGACAGAAAACCTACGAGCAGTACTTC. Amino acids: CASSLWGQKTYEQYF. The complete variable domain, with remaining parts taken from reference TRBV28 and TRBJ2-7, reads DVKVTQSSRYLVKRTGEKVFLECVQDMDHENMFWYRQDPGLGLRLIYFSYDVKMKEKGDIPEGYSVSREKKERFSLILESASTNQTSMYLCASSLWGQKTYEQYFGPGTRLTVT.

The CDR3 is CASLPDGGIYGYTF. The DNA for the CDR3 is TGTGCCAGCCTACCAGACGGGGGAATCTATGGCTACACCTTC. The V call is TRBV6-5, the J call TRBJ1-2, with D possibly being TRBD1 (5 bases). The CDR3 spans 14 residues. Germline CDR1 reads MNHEY; CDR2 reads SVGAGI. V was shortened by 8 bases and J by 4 bases, with 17 bases between the two germline ends.

The rearrangement joins TRBV5-8 to TRBJ1-1; TRBD1 aligns across 7 bases. This CDR3 region has 14 residues. V dropped 0 bases and J dropped 5; count of bases not matched to a gene: 4. Germline V lookup: CDR1 SGHTS, CDR2 YDEGEE. The CDR3 sequence: CASSLGYRGTEAFF. CDR3 bases: TGTGCCAGCAGCTTGGGATACAGGGGAACTGAAGCTTTCTTT.

J is TRBJ2-7 and V is TRBV7-6; 9 nucleotides match TRBD2. V shed 2 bases and J 3 bases; nucleotides not matched to a gene: 11. Germline CDR1 and CDR2: SGHVS and FNYEAQ. The CDR3 has 17 amino acids. The CDR3 region has the DNA TGTGCCAGCAGCTTAAATTCCGCTAGCGGGGTGAACTACGAGCAGTACTTC. This translates into CASSLNSASGVNYEQYF.

This rearrangement joins TRBV7-9 to TRBJ2-3; TRBD2 agrees at 11 bases. The junction had 9 bases not matched to a gene; V was cut back by 4 bases and J by 6 bases. In germline, CDR1 is SEHNR, CDR2 FQNEAQ (reference sequence). The CDR3 has 16 amino acids. The CDR3 sequence: CASSSRSGGAFDTQYF. The CDR3, as DNA: TGTGCCAGCAGCTCCCGTAGCGGGGGGGCCTTTGATACGCAGTATTTT.

V and J are TRBV6-5 and TRBJ2-3, with 8 bases lining up with TRBD2. V shed 6 bases, J shed 4 bases, and the junction held 6 bases outside the gene matches. This CDR3 region has 14 residues. Germline V gives CDR1 MNHEY, CDR2 SVGAGI. CDR3 sequence: CASSPRTSPDTQYF. For the CDR3, the DNA is TGTGCCAGCAGCCCCCGGACTAGCCCAGATACGCAGTATTTT.

The gene calls are TRBV6-6 and TRBJ2-2; TRBD1 might be the D (5 bases). Germline CDR1 and CDR2: MNHNY and SVGAGI (reference sequence). The CDR3 contains 14 residues. Deletions cut 10 bases from V and 2 bases from J, with 14 bases between. The CDR3 DNA is TGTGCCACCGGACACAGAGGAAACACCGGGGAGCTGTTTTTT. Translating gives CATGHRGNTGELFF.

This clone appeared a few times. The chain employs TRBV7-3 and TRBJ2-1, with 7 nucleotides matching TRBD2. Germline V CDR1 and CDR2: SGHTA, FQGTGA. J was trimmed by 4 bases and V by 5 bases; bases with no gene match: 5. This CDR3 comprises 14 residues. The CDR3 sequence: CASSEDGRYNEQFF. The CDR3 DNA follows: TGTGCCAGCAGCGAAGACGGGAGGTACAATGAGCAGTTCTTC.

The CDR3 region has the DNA TGTGCCAGCAGCTTCACCACCACCCCAGGCACAGATACGCAGTATTTT. Translating it yields CASSFTTTPGTDTQYF. The genes are TRBV5-4 and TRBJ2-3; unclear D gene. The CDR3 sequence is 16 residues long. Trimming removed 2 bases from V and 1 base from J, with 14 bases in between. CDR1 SGHNT and CDR2 YYREEE come from the germline V gene (reference sequence).

This clone turned up a few times. This rearrangement joins TRBV19 to TRBJ2-3; 7 nucleotides align to TRBD2. The CDR3 totals 18 residues. Germline trimming cut 6 bases from V and 7 bases from J; bases unmatched to any gene: 22. CDR1 is LNHDA and CDR2 is SQIVND in the germline V gene (reference sequence). The CDR3 loop is CASSPGFSSGLWGNTQYF. The CDR3 nucleotides are TGTGCCAGTAGCCCCGGGTTTTCTAGCGGACTTTGGGGCAATACGCAGTATTTT.

The chain employs TRBV25-1 and TRBJ2-2; TRBD2 agrees at 9 bases. The length of the CDR3 is 16 residues. Germline trimming cut 5 bases from V and 5 bases from J; bases unmatched to any gene: 9. Germline lookup yields CDR1 MGHDK and CDR2 SYGVNS. The CDR3 coding sequence is TGTGCCAGCAGTTCATGGGAGCGGGAGGCAACCGGGGAGCTGTTTTTT. It codes for CASSSWEREATGELFF. The variable domain in full, completed from reference TRBV25-1 and TRBJ2-2, reads EADIYQTPRYLVIGTGKKITLECSQTMGHDKMYWYQQDPGMELHLIHYSYGVNSTEKGDLSSESTVSRIRTEHFPLTLESARPSHTSQYLCASSSWEREATGELFFGEGSRLTVL.

The rearrangement uses TRBV4-3 and TRBJ1-2; the D is unclear. The CDR3 length is 15 residues. CDR1 is LGHNA and CDR2 is YSLEER in the germline V gene. Between the trimmed V and J ends, which lost 1 base and 4 bases, there was a span of 13 bases. The CDR3 here is CASSQGEGWGYGYTF. In DNA form, the CDR3 reads TGCGCCAGCAGCCAAGGGGAGGGATGGGGCTATGGCTACACCTTC.

The gene calls are TRBV28 and TRBJ1-1; 10 nucleotides match TRBD1. Germline values: CDR1 MDHEN, CDR2 SYDVKM. Losses at the gene ends were 6 bases for V and 7 bases for J; bases not matched to a gene: 8. The CDR3 extends over 14 amino acids. This CDR3 is CASRSPGQGSEAFF. CDR3 sequence (DNA): TGTGCCAGCAGGTCGCCGGGACAGGGGAGTGAAGCTTTCTTT.

The rearrangement joins TRBV10-3 to TRBJ1-5, with 9 bases that match TRBD1. CDR3 length: 13 residues. Trimming took 6 bases from V and 7 from J; bases not matched to a gene: 4. Germline values: CDR1 ENHRY, CDR2 SYGVKD. The CDR3 DNA is TGTGCCATCAGCAGACAGGGGGAACAGCCCCAGCATTTT. Translated, it gives CAISRQGEQPQHF.

This chain links TRBV6-5 with TRBJ1-1, with a possible D match to TRBD1 (5 bases). The V gene's germline CDR1 is MNHEY and CDR2 SVGAGI. V dropped 4 bases and J dropped 7 bases, with 13 bases sitting between them. The CDR3 spans 13 residues. CDR3 sequence reads: CASSFSMTVEAFF. The CDR3 bases are TGTGCCAGCAGTTTCTCAATGACAGTTGAAGCTTTCTTT.

The chain links TRBV7-2 to TRBJ2-1; 9 bases match TRBD1. The CDR3 runs 16 residues. Germline values: CDR1 SGHTA, CDR2 FQGNSA. Trimming cost V 3 bases and J 1 base; bases outside gene matches: 4. CDR3 coding DNA: TGTGCCAGCAGCTTGAGGGGACAGGGATCCTACAATGAGCAGTTCTTC. The encoded protein is CASSLRGQGSYNEQFF.

This clone occurred once. The genes are TRBV4-2 and TRBJ1-1; 9 positions agree with TRBD1. The CDR3 consists of 15 residues. The V segment lost 3 bases and the J segment 4 bases; nucleotides outside the gene matches: 6. The germline gives CDR1 LGHNA, CDR2 YNFKEQ. The CDR3 sequence is CASSQLTGGGTEAFF. CDR3 nucleotides: TGTGCCAGCAGCCAGCTGACAGGGGGAGGCACTGAAGCTTTCTTT.

The chain uses TRBV30 and TRBJ2-1, with 11 nucleotides matching TRBD2. This CDR3 is 13 amino acids long. The germline V gene has CDR1 GTSNPN and CDR2 SVGIG (reference sequence). V lost 4 bases and J lost 7; bases outside the gene matches: 3. The CDR3 DNA reads TGTGCCTGGATAGCGGGAGGGCCAAATGAGCAGTTCTTC. Protein: CAWIAGGPNEQFF.